This entry lists 15 T cell receptor beta chains sequenced from one sample in a study of metastatic and nonmetastatic thyroid tumors. Through MiXCR, TCRdb re-clonotyped the PCR reads. The repertoire holds some 21,000 clones, with 12% as singletons. No treatment of any kind had been given to any patient before thyroid surgery. The specimen was blood. These receptors all come from a male donor with papillary thyroid cancer or a benign thyroid nodule (not recorded which). Some clones in this sample may be carry-over from other donors' samples.

By sample fraction, this clone is medium-sized. The chain's CDR3 is CASSYTGQNYGYTF. The CDR3 bases are TGTGCCAGCAGTTACACGGGACAGAACTATGGCTACACCTTC. This chain uses TRBV6-2 or TRBV6-3 with TRBJ1-2; 7 nucleotides align to TRBD1. With V trimmed by 2 bases and J by 2 bases, 2 bases remained unmatched. Germline loops: CDR1 MNHEY, CDR2 SVGEGT. The CDR3 length is 14 residues.

A few counts support this clone. This may be a read error, as it is one base from a much larger clone. Other DNA sequences in the sample encode the same CDR3. The genes are TRBV18 and TRBJ1-1, with D unresolved. This CDR3 comprises 12 residues. In germline, CDR1 is KGHSH, CDR2 LQKENI. CDR3 in amino acids: CASSLGRNEAFF. CDR3 nucleotides: TGTGCCAGCTCCCTAGGACGGAATGAAGCCTTCTTT.

Ten or more counts support this clone. The V and J genes are TRBV5-1 and TRBJ2-7; D remains ambiguous. The CDR3 covers 13 residues. V lost 0 bases, J lost 5 bases, and 9 bases lay in between. Germline V lookup: CDR1 SGHRS, CDR2 YFSETQ. CDR3 bases: TGCGCCAGCAGCTTGGAGGGTGCCGACGAGCAGTACTTC. Translated: CASSLEGADEQYF.

V usage is TRBV13 and J usage is TRBJ2-7, with D possibly matching TRBD2 (6 bases). Deletions cut 4 bases from V and 6 bases from J, with 16 bases between. Per germline, CDR1 PRHDT and CDR2 FYEKMQ (reference sequence). This CDR3 has 14 amino acids. The DNA for the CDR3 is TGTGCCAGCAGCTCGGAGGGGCAGGGAGCCGAGCAGTACTTC. It specifies CASSSEGQGAEQYF.

In its sample, this clone was seen many times. A much larger clone differs from this one at a single base, so this may be a read error. The rearrangement uses TRBV5-1 and TRBJ2-1; 10 bases match TRBD1. Germline values: CDR1 SGHRS, CDR2 YFSETQ. This CDR3 is built from 15 residues. The DNA of the CDR3 is TGCGCCAGCAGCTCGACAGGGGGCAGGTACAATGGGCAGTTCTTC. Its translation is CASSSTGGRYNGQFF.

By proportion, this clone is medium-sized (0.01 to 0.1%). The rearrangement uses TRBV6-1 and TRBJ1-2; D is ambiguous. With 2 bases removed from V and 3 bases from J, the gap between germline ends came to 10 bases. The CDR3 is made up of 14 amino acids. CDR1 is MNHNS, CDR2 SASEGT, per germline. The CDR3 is CASSEYKRDYGYTF. CDR3 DNA sequence: TGTGCCAGCAGTGAATATAAAAGGGACTATGGCTACACCTTC.

This clone has ten or more counts. The chain recombines TRBV15 with TRBJ1-2; D ambiguous. V was shortened by 3 bases and J by 2 bases, with 10 bases between the two germline ends. The CDR3 sequence is 14 residues long. Germline V gives CDR1 LNHNV, CDR2 YYDKDF (reference sequence). Here the CDR3 DNA reads TGTGCCACCAGCAGCGCGACCGCGAACTATGGCTACACCTTC. This gives the protein CATSSATANYGYTF.

The chain employs TRBV19 and TRBJ1-1; perhaps TRBD1 as D (5 bases). The CDR3 totals 17 residues. With 3 bases removed from V and 0 bases from J, the gap between germline ends came to 17 bases. In germline, CDR1 is LNHDA, CDR2 SQIVND (reference sequence). The CDR3: CASSIGREALVNTEAFF. The CDR3 DNA reads as TGTGCCAGTAGTATTGGCAGGGAAGCTTTGGTGAACACTGAAGCTTTCTTT. Filled out from reference TRBV19 and TRBJ1-1, the complete variable domain reads DGGITQSPKYLFRKEGQNVTLSCEQNLNHDAMYWYRQDPGQGLRLIYYSQIVNDFQKGDIAEGYSVSREKKESFPLTVTSAQKNPTAFYLCASSIGREALVNTEAFFGQGTRLTVV.

This clone has at least ten counts. V and J are TRBV9 and TRBJ2-3; D not certain. CDR3 length: 13 amino acids. V gave up 0 bases and J gave up 1 base, with 3 bases separating them. CDR1 and CDR2 from the germline V gene are SGDLS and YYNGEE. CDR3 in DNA: TGTGCCAGCAGCGTAGTAGGCACAGATACGCAGTATTTT. Residues: CASSVVGTDTQYF.

The rearrangement links TRBV2 to TRBJ2-7; D might be TRBD1 or TRBD2, each matching 7 bases. Germline CDR1 and CDR2: SNHLY and FYNNEI. Trimming left V 8 bases short and J 5 bases short, with 16 bases between. CDR3 length equals 13 residues. The CDR3 DNA follows: TGTGCCAGCCGTGCAGGGGGGGTCAACGAGCAGTACTTC. It specifies CASRAGGVNEQYF.

This chain links TRBV19 with TRBJ2-2, with D possibly matching TRBD2 (6 bases). The CDR3 is made up of 14 amino acids. Trimming took off 4 bases at V and 8 bases at J, with 14 bases between the two ends. Germline assignment: CDR1 LNHDA and CDR2 SQIVND (reference sequence). As DNA, the CDR3 is TGTGCCAGTAGTAGCGGGACCGTGCGAGGGGAGCTGTTTTTT. Protein: CASSSGTVRGELFF.

In its sample, this clone was seen many times. The rearrangement joins TRBV3-1 to TRBJ2-1; TRBD1 agrees at 10 bases. The length of the CDR3 is 18 residues. Germline-derived CDR1 and CDR2 are LGHDT and YNNKEL (reference sequence). V lost 2 bases and J lost 7; bases outside the gene matches: 14. CDR3 sequence: CASSQISSPGQGINEQFF. For the CDR3, the DNA is TGTGCCAGCAGCCAAATATCCTCACCGGGACAGGGGATTAATGAGCAGTTCTTC.

By share of the sample, this clone is medium-sized. The chain couples TRBV27 to TRBJ2-7, with D hard to call. V was clipped by 3 bases and J by 0 bases, with 9 bases between them. Germline V lookup: CDR1 MNHEY, CDR2 SMNVEV (reference sequence). The CDR3 has 14 residues. DNA of the CDR3: TGTGCCAGCAGTTTCGGCCAGCCCTCCTACGAGCAGTACTTC. Residues: CASSFGQPSYEQYF.

This clone was counted at least ten times. The chain is built from TRBV5-1 and TRBJ2-5; D could derive from TRBD1 or TRBD2 (5 bases each). Germline CDR1 SGHRS, CDR2 YFSETQ. CDR3 length equals 13 residues. Trimming took off 4 bases at V and 4 bases at J, with 11 bases between the two ends. The CDR3 DNA is TGCGCCAGCAGCGTGGGACGGTCAGAGACCCAGTACTTC. Protein: CASSVGRSETQYF.

This clone has ten or more counts. The chain couples TRBV7-9 to TRBJ2-7; D is unresolved. Germline CDR1 reads SEHNR; CDR2 reads FQNEAQ (reference sequence). V gave up 5 bases and J gave up 6 bases, with 17 bases separating them. This CDR3 contains 14 residues. The CDR3 sequence: CASSRTINLGEQYF. CDR3 DNA sequence: TGTGCCAGCAGCCGTACGATTAATCTTGGCGAGCAGTACTTC.